This T cell receptor (beta chain) derives from a study of CD8 T cells in Susac syndrome. V shed 0 bases and J shed 1 base, with 7 bases lying between them. Germline assignment: CDR1 MNHEY and CDR2 SMNVEV (reference sequence). The CDR3 spans 14 residues. cDNA came from about 0.5 to 1 ug RNA primed by random hexamers. TCRdb re-derived calls from the immunoSEQ multiplex PCR reads in MiXCR, one entry per CDR3 protein. The sample comprises around 110,000 distinct CDR3 sequences, approximately 93% of which are singletons, and 0.41% rests with the top ten. Notes on the study in general: Susac CD8+ clonal expansion peaked in TEMRA cells and active patients.

Comment on this clonotype: Its antigen remains unknown.

This sequence originates from a human donor with Susac syndrome. The chain carries TRBV27 and TRBJ2-7; D is unclear. The sequencing input was CD8+ T cells from PBMCs. In DNA, the CDR3 is TGTGCCAGCAGTTTATCAGGCAGGTCCTACGAGCAGTACTTC. This translates into CASSLSGRSYEQYF.